This T cell receptor beta chain was documented in a study of blood T cell repertoires in COVID-19. At the level of the study: Material from acute and convalescent COVID-19 was sourced from the United States, Italy and Spain. T cells, B-cell-depleted T cells, or PBMCs supplied cDNA or gDNA.

The authors' processing: Reference gene primers were amplified, and this amplification served to estimate nucleated cell counts. Using immunoSEQ multiplex PCR, the repertoire was profiled, and TCRdb retains in-frame clones only, with some absent. Clonal size and the V and J genes are those of that table, whereas D and trimming came from the DNA. Of around 96,000 clones in the sample, about 95% are singletons; the top ten hold approximately 4.2%. Germline-derived CDR1 and CDR2 are SQVTM and ANQGSEA. The V and J ends lost 0 bases and 3 bases respectively, with 3 bases between them. This CDR3 has 11 amino acids.

The rearrangement uses TRBV29-1 and TRBJ2-7; no definite D call. Sequencing input: peripheral blood. The clonotype was recovered from a human donor with active COVID-19. The donor label of this sample is uncertain. Written as DNA, the CDR3 is TGCAGCGTTGAAGATAACTACGAGCAGTACTTC. Translated, it gives CSVEDNYEQYF.